The rows below give T cell receptor beta chains drawn from one sample of a study of blood T cells in healthy people across ages. Using its own MiXCR run on the 5' RACE reads, TCRdb lists one record per CDR3 protein. Found here are around 800,000 distinct CDR3 sequences, 20% to 30% of them singletons; the top ten hold 3%. These data also featured in a second study, about T cells of mothers and their children.

The sample taken for sequencing was blood. These receptors came from a boy between 5 and 17 years old in good health. CDR3s include the opening cysteine and the closing phenylalanine or tryptophan. The D gene is left open where the match is weak. Clone sizes are given selectively: once, few, many, or a class where the clone is expanded.

clone_size: few
j_call: TRBJ2-6
d_call: .
v_call: TRBV11-1
cdr3_aa: CASSLGRSGTVLYGANVLTF
cdr3_nt: TGTGCCAGCAGCTTAGGCCGGTCGGGGACGGTCCTTTACGGTGCCAACGTCCTGACTTTC

clone_size: few
j_call: TRBJ2-5
d_call: TRBD1
v_call: TRBV12-3/TRBV12-4
cdr3_aa: CASRNRDRNPRF
cdr3_nt: TGTGCCAGCAGAAACAGGGACAGAAACCCCCGATTC

clone_size: few
j_call: TRBJ2-1
d_call: TRBD2
v_call: TRBV6-1
cdr3_aa: CASSPPGWRGAGYNEQFF
cdr3_nt: TGTGCCAGCAGCCCCCCCGGGTGGCGGGGGGCCGGGTACAATGAGCAGTTCTTC

clone_size: .
j_call: TRBJ2-5
d_call: TRBD2
v_call: TRBV28
cdr3_aa: CASTRLARDETQYF
cdr3_nt: TGTGCCAGCACCCGACTAGCACGGGACGAGACCCAGTACTTC

clone_size: .
j_call: TRBJ1-5
d_call: TRBD1
v_call: TRBV29-1
cdr3_aa: CSVGQGDYQPQHF
cdr3_nt: TGCAGCGTTGGACAGGGGGACTATCAGCCCCAGCATTTT

clone_size: .
j_call: TRBJ2-5
d_call: .
v_call: TRBV2
cdr3_aa: CASSDGQGQETQYF
cdr3_nt: TGTGCCAGCAGTGATGGTCAGGGGCAAGAGACCCAGTACTTC

clone_size: .
j_call: TRBJ2-1
d_call: TRBD2
v_call: TRBV20-1
cdr3_aa: CSVQILAGARGEQFF
cdr3_nt: TGCAGTGTCCAGATACTAGCGGGGGCCAGAGGTGAGCAGTTCTTC

clone_size: .
j_call: TRBJ2-7
d_call: TRBD2
v_call: TRBV6-5
cdr3_aa: CASSYSIAGGPREQYF
cdr3_nt: TGTGCCAGCAGTTACTCCATAGCGGGGGGTCCACGAGAGCAGTACTTC

clone_size: few
j_call: TRBJ2-1
d_call: TRBD1
v_call: TRBV28
cdr3_aa: CASRKGTGNNEQFF
cdr3_nt: TGTGCCAGCAGAAAAGGGACAGGGAACAATGAGCAGTTCTTC

clone_size: few
j_call: TRBJ2-5
d_call: .
v_call: TRBV4-1
cdr3_aa: CASSQDLEGGGETQYF
cdr3_nt: TGCGCCAGCAGCCAAGATCTGGAGGGTGGGGGAGAGACCCAGTACTTC

clone_size: few
j_call: TRBJ1-1
d_call: .
v_call: TRBV20-1
cdr3_aa: CSALSGDTEAFF
cdr3_nt: TGCAGTGCTTTATCAGGGGACACTGAAGCTTTCTTT

clone_size: .
j_call: TRBJ1-4
d_call: .
v_call: TRBV5-1
cdr3_aa: CASSLETHEKLFF
cdr3_nt: TGCGCCAGCAGCTTGGAGACGCATGAAAAACTGTTTTTT

clone_size: few
j_call: TRBJ2-5
d_call: .
v_call: TRBV12-3/TRBV12-4
cdr3_aa: CASSTTLYQETQYF
cdr3_nt: TGTGCCAGCAGCACGACACTGTACCAAGAGACCCAGTACTTC

clone_size: .
j_call: TRBJ2-2
d_call: .
v_call: TRBV11-2
cdr3_aa: CASSPARVEGRELFF
cdr3_nt: TGTGCCAGCAGCCCAGCACGAGTCGAGGGCCGGGAGCTGTTTTTT

clone_size: .
j_call: TRBJ1-3
d_call: TRBD1
v_call: TRBV7-8
cdr3_aa: CASSLAGQGLSGNTIYF
cdr3_nt: TGTGCCAGCAGCTTAGCCGGACAGGGCCTTTCTGGAAACACCATATATTTT

clone_size: .
j_call: TRBJ2-1
d_call: TRBD1
v_call: TRBV4-2
cdr3_aa: CASSQNGPGQGAYEQFF
cdr3_nt: TGTGCCAGCAGCCAAAACGGACCGGGACAGGGGGCTTATGAGCAGTTCTTC

clone_size: .
j_call: TRBJ2-7
d_call: .
v_call: TRBV18
cdr3_aa: CASSPRQPPYGGEQYF
cdr3_nt: TGTGCCAGCTCACCAAGGCAGCCCCCATATGGGGGCGAGCAGTACTTC

clone_size: few
j_call: TRBJ1-2
d_call: .
v_call: TRBV18
cdr3_aa: CASSPTLQGAEDGCTF
cdr3_nt: TGTGCCAGCTCACCAACCCTTCAAGGCGCTGAGGATGGCTGCACCTTC

clone_size: few
j_call: TRBJ1-1
d_call: .
v_call: TRBV6-6
cdr3_aa: CASSQGYTEAFF
cdr3_nt: TGTGCCAGCTCACAGGGATACACTGAAGCTTTCTTT

clone_size: few
j_call: TRBJ1-6
d_call: .
v_call: TRBV6-5
cdr3_aa: CATARGEVGSPLHF
cdr3_nt: TGTGCCACCGCCCGGGGGGAGGTTGGTTCACCCCTCCACTTT

clone_size: few
j_call: TRBJ2-3
d_call: .
v_call: TRBV29-1
cdr3_aa: CSEGGARQDTQYF
cdr3_nt: TGCAGCGAGGGGGGGGCCAGACAAGATACGCAGTATTTT

clone_size: few
j_call: TRBJ2-5
d_call: TRBD2
v_call: TRBV29-1
cdr3_aa: CSVESGGGFQETQYF
cdr3_nt: TGCAGCGTTGAGTCTGGCGGGGGGTTCCAAGAGACCCAGTACTTC

clone_size: .
j_call: TRBJ2-1
d_call: .
v_call: TRBV7-3
cdr3_aa: CASSLTQGGGTLNEQFF
cdr3_nt: TGTGCCAGCAGCTTAACGCAGGGGGGGGGAACACTCAATGAGCAGTTCTTC

clone_size: .
j_call: TRBJ1-6
d_call: .
v_call: TRBV28
cdr3_aa: CASSLDSVARASPLHF
cdr3_nt: TGTGCCAGCAGTTTGGATTCTGTCGCAAGGGCTTCACCCCTCCACTTT

clone_size: few
j_call: TRBJ2-5
d_call: .
v_call: TRBV5-1
cdr3_aa: CASSPEPSGSKETQYF
cdr3_nt: TGCGCCAGCAGCCCAGAACCTTCAGGGTCGAAAGAGACCCAGTACTTC

clone_size: .
j_call: TRBJ1-2
d_call: TRBD1
v_call: TRBV6-5
cdr3_aa: CASPWTGEYGYTF
cdr3_nt: TGTGCCAGCCCTTGGACAGGGGAATATGGCTACACCTTC

clone_size: few
j_call: TRBJ1-4
d_call: .
v_call: TRBV5-5
cdr3_aa: CASSLEAGYNEKLFF
cdr3_nt: TGTGCCAGCAGCTTGGAGGCAGGGTATAATGAAAAACTGTTTTTT

clone_size: .
j_call: TRBJ1-2
d_call: .
v_call: TRBV12-3/TRBV12-4
cdr3_aa: CASRGGLYGYTF
cdr3_nt: TGTGCCAGCAGGGGGGGCCTATATGGCTACACCTTC

clone_size: few
j_call: TRBJ2-7
d_call: TRBD1
v_call: TRBV29-1
cdr3_aa: CSVRSGTGGIEQYF
cdr3_nt: TGCAGCGTTCGCTCCGGGACAGGAGGAATCGAGCAGTACTTC

clone_size: few
j_call: TRBJ1-3
d_call: .
v_call: TRBV12-3/TRBV12-4
cdr3_aa: CASSPEISSGNTIYF
cdr3_nt: TGTGCCAGCAGTCCCGAGATTTCGTCTGGAAACACCATATATTTT

clone_size: few
j_call: TRBJ2-1
d_call: .
v_call: TRBV5-1
cdr3_aa: CASNPIQGGAHNEQFF
cdr3_nt: TGCGCCAGCAACCCTATACAGGGTGGGGCACACAATGAGCAGTTCTTC

clone_size: .
j_call: TRBJ2-5
d_call: .
v_call: TRBV5-1
cdr3_aa: CASSPTPGVQETQYF
cdr3_nt: TGCGCCAGCAGCCCCACCCCAGGAGTCCAAGAGACCCAGTACTTC

clone_size: .
j_call: TRBJ2-1
d_call: .
v_call: TRBV19
cdr3_aa: CASSTSGISNEQFF
cdr3_nt: TGTGCCAGTAGTACCTCAGGGATCTCGAATGAGCAGTTCTTC

clone_size: .
j_call: TRBJ1-1
d_call: TRBD1
v_call: TRBV6-6
cdr3_aa: CASKTGGSGTEAFF
cdr3_nt: TGTGCCAGCAAGACAGGGGGGTCGGGCACTGAAGCTTTCTTT

clone_size: .
j_call: TRBJ2-6
d_call: TRBD1
v_call: TRBV29-1
cdr3_aa: CSVDTGGGRISGANVLTF
cdr3_nt: TGCAGCGTCGATACAGGGGGAGGTCGAATTTCTGGGGCCAACGTCCTGACTTTC

clone_size: few
j_call: TRBJ2-6
d_call: .
v_call: TRBV20-1
cdr3_aa: CSARREGVLTF
cdr3_nt: TGCAGTGCTAGAAGGGAAGGCGTCCTGACTTTC

clone_size: few
j_call: TRBJ2-3
d_call: .
v_call: TRBV12-3/TRBV12-4
cdr3_aa: CASSFKGRSTDTQYF
cdr3_nt: TGTGCCAGCAGTTTTAAGGGTAGAAGCACAGATACGCAGTATTTT

clone_size: .
j_call: TRBJ2-2
d_call: .
v_call: TRBV28
cdr3_aa: CASSLWKRGTGELFF
cdr3_nt: TGTGCCAGCAGTTTATGGAAGAGGGGAACCGGGGAGCTGTTTTTT

clone_size: few
j_call: TRBJ2-7
d_call: .
v_call: TRBV18
cdr3_aa: CASSRSGTVDYGQYF
cdr3_nt: TGTGCCAGCTCACGATCCGGAACAGTGGACTACGGGCAGTACTTC

clone_size: few
j_call: TRBJ2-5
d_call: .
v_call: TRBV7-3
cdr3_aa: CASSLDVQETQYF
cdr3_nt: TGTGCCAGCAGCCTCGACGTCCAAGAGACCCAGTACTTC

clone_size: once
j_call: TRBJ2-3
d_call: .
v_call: TRBV27
cdr3_aa: CASRPLGMMGPYTQYF
cdr3_nt: TGTGCCAGCAGGCCACTCGGGATGATGGGGCCCTATACGCAGTATTTT

clone_size: .
j_call: TRBJ2-5
d_call: .
v_call: TRBV20-1
cdr3_aa: CSASTRVETQYF
cdr3_nt: TGCAGTGCTTCGACCCGGGTAGAGACCCAGTACTTC

clone_size: .
j_call: TRBJ2-7
d_call: .
v_call: TRBV9
cdr3_aa: CASSVGVGFYEQYF
cdr3_nt: TGTGCCAGCAGCGTAGGGGTCGGATTCTACGAGCAGTACTTC

clone_size: few
j_call: TRBJ2-6
d_call: TRBD2
v_call: TRBV7-9
cdr3_aa: CASSTRGGSGANVLTF
cdr3_nt: TGTGCCAGCAGCACAAGGGGAGGGTCTGGGGCCAACGTCCTGACTTTC

clone_size: few
j_call: TRBJ2-3
d_call: .
v_call: TRBV7-3
cdr3_aa: CASSFGGRGTGTQYF
cdr3_nt: TGTGCCAGCAGCTTCGGGGGGCGGGGCACAGGTACGCAGTATTTT

clone_size: .
j_call: TRBJ2-7
d_call: TRBD1
v_call: TRBV2
cdr3_aa: CASILDRGLYEQYF
cdr3_nt: TGTGCCAGCATCCTCGACAGGGGGCTCTACGAGCAGTACTTC

clone_size: few
j_call: TRBJ2-5
d_call: .
v_call: TRBV12-3/TRBV12-4
cdr3_aa: CASSFLTMETQYF
cdr3_nt: TGTGCCAGCAGTTTTCTAACGATGGAGACCCAGTACTTC

clone_size: few
j_call: TRBJ2-5
d_call: .
v_call: TRBV19
cdr3_aa: CASSINGEETQYF
cdr3_nt: TGTGCCAGTAGTATCAACGGAGAAGAGACCCAGTACTTC

clone_size: few
j_call: TRBJ2-1
d_call: .
v_call: TRBV7-9
cdr3_aa: CASSSIRRAVDNEQFF
cdr3_nt: TGTGCCAGCAGTTCTATCAGGAGGGCAGTGGACAATGAGCAGTTCTTC

clone_size: once
j_call: TRBJ2-2
d_call: .
v_call: TRBV4-1
cdr3_aa: CASSQVGLGTGELFF
cdr3_nt: TGCGCCAGCAGCCAAGTTGGTCTGGGCACCGGGGAGCTGTTTTTT

clone_size: .
j_call: TRBJ2-2
d_call: .
v_call: TRBV15
cdr3_aa: CATSRDPPDTNTGELFF
cdr3_nt: TGTGCCACCAGCAGAGATCCCCCGGACACGAACACCGGGGAGCTGTTTTTT

clone_size: few
j_call: TRBJ1-2
d_call: .
v_call: TRBV29-1
cdr3_aa: CSAGGDRYGYTF
cdr3_nt: TGCAGCGCCGGAGGGGACCGCTATGGCTACACCTTC

clone_size: .
j_call: TRBJ2-6
d_call: TRBD2
v_call: TRBV12-3/TRBV12-4
cdr3_aa: CASTQTQRDSGANVLTF
cdr3_nt: TGTGCCAGCACCCAGACCCAGCGGGACTCTGGGGCCAACGTCCTGACTTTC

clone_size: few
j_call: TRBJ1-1
d_call: .
v_call: TRBV28
cdr3_aa: CAAALRGNTEAFF
cdr3_nt: TGTGCCGCGGCCCTGAGAGGAAACACTGAAGCTTTCTTT